Detailed here is one T cell receptor beta chain. These data originate in a study of blood T cell repertoires in COVID-19. Original processing notes: The authors estimated nucleated cell counts from reference gene primer amplification. The repertoire was sequenced with immunoSEQ multiplex PCR; TCRdb's copy has only in-frame clones and lacks some. V and J calls plus clone size are reproduced from that table; the DNA served to infer D and trimming. Of some 190,000 clones in the sample, approximately 80% are singletons; the top ten hold around 4%. Across 20 to 25 US areas, participants ranged in age from about 18 to 100 years. The receptor was isolated from a young man with acute COVID-19. The specimen was PBMCs or T cells enriched from blood (not recorded which).

The CDR3 here is CSASTGAHEQFF. Written as DNA, the CDR3 is TGCAGCGCCAGCACAGGGGCGCATGAGCAGTTCTTC. The V and J genes are TRBV29-1 and TRBJ2-1, with 7 bases matching TRBD1. This CDR3 comprises 12 residues. Germline V gene data show CDR1 as SQVTM and CDR2 as ANQGSEA. V dropped 7 bases and J dropped 8; count of bases not matched to a gene: 8.